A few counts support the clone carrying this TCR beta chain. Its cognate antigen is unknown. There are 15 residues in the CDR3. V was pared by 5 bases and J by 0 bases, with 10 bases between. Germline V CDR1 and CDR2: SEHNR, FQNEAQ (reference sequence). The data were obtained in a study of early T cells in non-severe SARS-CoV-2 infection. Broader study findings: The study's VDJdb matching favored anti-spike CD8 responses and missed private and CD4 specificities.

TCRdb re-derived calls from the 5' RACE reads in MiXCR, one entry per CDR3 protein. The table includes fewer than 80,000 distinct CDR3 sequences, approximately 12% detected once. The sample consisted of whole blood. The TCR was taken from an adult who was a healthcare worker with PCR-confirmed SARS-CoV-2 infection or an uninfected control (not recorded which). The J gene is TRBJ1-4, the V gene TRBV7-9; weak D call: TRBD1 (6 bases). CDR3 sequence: CASSRQVATNEKLFF. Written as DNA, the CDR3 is TGTGCCAGCAGCCGACAGGTTGCAACTAATGAAAAACTGTTTTTT.